This T cell receptor beta chain was documented in a study of blood T cell repertoires in COVID-19. Study information: Sample material is recorded as cDNA or gDNA derived from T cells, B-cell-depleted T cells, or PBMCs.

V lost 2 bases and J lost 1, with 9 bases in between. Germline CDR1 and CDR2: SGHTA and FQGTGA. The CDR3 is made up of 15 amino acids. Clones were read by immunoSEQ multiplex PCR, and TCRdb kept only the in-frame ones, dropping some. Counted here are 120,000 to 150,000 clones, 70% to 90% occurring once; the ten biggest clones make up approximately 5%. V is TRBV7-3 and J is TRBJ2-1, with no clear D. The sample comprised peripheral blood. The receptor was derived from a woman between 50 and 59 years old with acute or convalescent COVID-19. The CDR3 sequence is CASSLRSLSYNEQFF. DNA of the CDR3: TGTGCCAGCAGCTTACGATCCCTATCCTACAATGAGCAGTTCTTC.